The 9 T cell receptor beta chains below all came from one sample that was sequenced in a study of blood T cells in healthy people across ages. With a J-beta primer mix and a sample-barcoded 5' primer, a second PCR ran about 7 to 12 cycles. Via MiXCR, TCRdb re-called the 5' RACE reads, giving one row per CDR3 protein. The top ten clones hold around a fifth of a sample with hundreds of thousands of distinct CDR3 sequences, roughly 44% of them seen once. The sample comprised blood. The receptors come from a woman aged 55-69 years in good health.

This clonotype was seen a few times. The chain couples TRBV20-1 to TRBJ1-2; 10 positions match TRBD1. The CDR3 is 17 residues long. Trimming took 0 bases from V and 8 from J; bases not matched to a gene: 15. Germline V gene data show CDR1 as DFQATT and CDR2 as SNEGSKA (reference sequence). Here the CDR3 DNA reads TGCAGTGCTAGAGATTATGTGGGACAGGGGCCCTCTGAAGGCTACACCTTC. It translates to CSARDYVGQGPSEGYTF.

This clonotype appeared a few times. The chain employs TRBV7-9 and TRBJ2-7; 7 bases are a match to TRBD1. Germline V CDR1 and CDR2: SEHNR, FQNEAQ (reference sequence). The CDR3 is 14 residues long. V was clipped by 5 bases and J by 3 bases; unmatched bases: 7. CDR3 nucleotide sequence: TGTGCCAGCAGCATCCCTACAGGGGACTACGAGCAGTACTTC. Protein: CASSIPTGDYEQYF.

The chain couples TRBV7-2 to TRBJ2-7; D possibly uses TRBD1 or TRBD2 (5 bases each). The CDR3 is 15 amino acids. The V end lost 3 bases, the J end lost 5 bases, and 17 bases lay between the germline ends. Germline loops: CDR1 SGHTA, CDR2 FQGNSA. The CDR3 sequence: CASSFNTGAPNEQYF. CDR3 DNA sequence: TGTGCCAGCAGCTTTAATACCGGGGCCCCCAACGAGCAGTACTTC.

The chain carries TRBV7-2 and TRBJ2-5; 8 bases match TRBD1. The germline gives CDR1 SGHTA, CDR2 FQGNSA. The CDR3 is 15 amino acids. V was clipped by 4 bases and J by 5 bases; unmatched bases: 9. The CDR3 reads CASSSGQGTLETQYF. In DNA form, the CDR3 reads TGTGCCAGCAGCTCCGGACAGGGTACATTGGAGACCCAGTACTTC.

The chain recombines TRBV7-8 with TRBJ2-6; the D gene is possibly TRBD1 (5 bases). Trimming cost V 5 bases and J 0 bases, with 11 bases left between them. CDR1 and CDR2 (germline): SGHVS, FQNEAQ. CDR3 size: 16 residues. Here the CDR3 reads CASSITGISGANVLTF. The CDR3 DNA reads as TGTGCCAGCAGCATCACAGGAATCTCTGGGGCCAACGTCCTGACTTTC.

The chain carries TRBV20-1 and TRBJ2-1, with 13 bases lining up with TRBD2. Per germline, CDR1 DFQATT and CDR2 SNEGSKA (reference sequence). Unmatched junction bases numbered 7, after V lost 6 bases and J lost 5 bases. This CDR3 is 15 amino acids long. CDR3 protein: CSARTSGSQNNEQFF. In DNA form, the CDR3 reads TGCAGTGCGCGGACTAGCGGGAGCCAGAACAATGAGCAGTTCTTC.

This chain joins TRBV7-6 and TRBJ1-1; 8 bases align to TRBD1. The J segment lost 3 bases and the V segment lost 4 bases, leaving 7 bases of the junction unmatched. CDR3 length: 15 residues. Looked up from germline, CDR1 is SGHVS and CDR2 is FNYEAQ. The chain's CDR3 is CASSSRGPMDTEAFF. The CDR3 DNA sequence: TGTGCCAGCAGCTCCAGGGGGCCCATGGACACTGAAGCTTTCTTT.

The chain uses TRBV6-5 and TRBJ2-1; perhaps TRBD1 as D (7 bases). This CDR3 contains 18 residues. With 2 bases removed from V and 0 bases from J, the gap between germline ends came to 17 bases. The germline CDR1 and CDR2 sequences are MNHEY and SVGAGI. CDR3 region: CASSYHLGGGPSYNEQFF. The CDR3 region has the DNA TGTGCCAGCAGTTACCACCTAGGAGGGGGCCCCTCCTACAATGAGCAGTTCTTC.

Here the CDR3 DNA reads TGTGCCAGCAGCCCGGGGGGCGGGGAGCTGTTTTTT. This sequence encodes CASSPGGGELFF. This chain uses TRBV9 with TRBJ2-2, with 7 bases aligning to TRBD2. Germline V gene data show CDR1 as SGDLS and CDR2 as YYNGEE. The CDR3 loop spans 12 amino acids. With 4 bases clipped from V and 7 bases from J, the junction kept 1 base outside the gene matches. The entire variable domain, with the rest obtained from reference TRBV9 and TRBJ2-2, is as follows: DSGVTQTPKHLITATGQRVTLRCSPRSGDLSVYWYQQSLDQGLQFLIQYYNGEERAKGNILERFSAQQFPDLHSELNLSSLELGDSALYFCASSPGGGELFFGEGSRLTVL.